This T cell receptor beta chain derives from a study of blood T cell repertoires in COVID-19. Those who participated ranged in age from about 18 to 89 years and resided in 20 to 25 US areas. Among Cohort 3 donors, those recovered had two negative PCRs, clearance, or symptom resolution. The CDR3 loop spans 14 amino acids. V was shortened by 3 bases and J by 5 bases, with 11 bases between the two germline ends. Germline CDR1 and CDR2: LNHNV and YYDKDF (reference sequence). This clone was counted between two and nine times. The repertoire was sequenced with immunoSEQ multiplex PCR; TCRdb's copy has only in-frame clones and lacks some. Of some 510,000 clones listed, approximately 88% are singletons.

The chain uses TRBV15 and TRBJ1-5; D remains unclear. This clonotype was sampled from a woman aged 40 to 50 who had recovered from COVID-19. The specimen was PBMCs or T cells enriched from blood (not recorded which). CDR3 in amino acids: CATSRDLRDQPQHF. The CDR3 DNA sequence: TGTGCCACCAGCAGGGACTTGAGGGATCAGCCCCAGCATTTT.